Listed below are T cell receptor beta chains from one sample, sequenced in a study of response to subunit inactivated influenza vaccine. TCRdb reprocessed the RT-PCR reads via MiXCR and lists one record per CDR3 protein. The data show about 530,000 distinct CDR3 sequences, with roughly 13% seen just once and 13% held by the top ten. Sequences were derived from PBMCs from blood, sampled 40 to 50 days after vaccination. The source is a man aged 45-65 years who received an inactivated influenza vaccine. Both conserved end residues are part of each CDR3.

CSAPGHRNTEAFF	TRBV20-1
CSFGLAGVGNNEQFF	TRBV29-1
CASSLHRTSGHNEQFF	TRBV5-6
CSGLLAAKTYEQYF	TRBV20-1
CSARGPPSDYGYTF	TRBV20-1
CASSLEQGASAFF	TRBV7-9
CASSPGLLYIRSGVPSSTQYF	TRBV11-1
CASTRWGFWQGASETQYF	TRBV21-1
CASTSRRSTGELFF	TRBV10-2
CASSPLPGTRYNEQFF	TRBV28